Detailed here is one T cell receptor beta chain. Its antigen is unknown. This sample is part of a study of vaccination effects on CD4 cells after COVID-19. In the study overall: Post-vaccine sample collection fell at a median of 72 days after the second dose. The study's findings and limits: Marked clonal contraction of infection- and vaccine-induced clones was seen late after vaccination.

Sequencing was preceded by expansion of antigen-specific CD4+ T cells with viral peptide pools in the ViraFEST assay. A 10-day culture period preceded the isolation of CD4+ T cells. Each person got two doses of an mRNA SARS-CoV-2 vaccine, BNT162b2 or mRNA-1273. None of these healthy vaccinees had been infected with SARS-CoV-2 before vaccination. Half the medium was swapped for IL-2 medium on days 3 and 7. Trimming removed 2 bases from V and 5 bases from J; junction bases left unmatched: 11. Germline CDR1 GTSNPN, CDR2 SVGIG (reference sequence). The CDR3 is 15 residues long. The assay was immunoSEQ multiplex PCR, and TCRdb's table has in-frame clones only and misses some. The profile shows approximately 24,000 clones, over 75% of them singletons.

V and J are TRBV30 and TRBJ1-1, with 7 bases lining up with TRBD1. This clonotype was sampled from a human donor who received a COVID-19 vaccine. The starting material was CD4+ T cells from PBMCs cultured with HCoV-NL63 spike peptides, obtained after COVID-19 vaccination. The CDR3 region is CAWSYPGTEETEAFF. CDR3 in DNA: TGTGCCTGGAGTTATCCGGGGACAGAGGAAACTGAAGCTTTCTTT.